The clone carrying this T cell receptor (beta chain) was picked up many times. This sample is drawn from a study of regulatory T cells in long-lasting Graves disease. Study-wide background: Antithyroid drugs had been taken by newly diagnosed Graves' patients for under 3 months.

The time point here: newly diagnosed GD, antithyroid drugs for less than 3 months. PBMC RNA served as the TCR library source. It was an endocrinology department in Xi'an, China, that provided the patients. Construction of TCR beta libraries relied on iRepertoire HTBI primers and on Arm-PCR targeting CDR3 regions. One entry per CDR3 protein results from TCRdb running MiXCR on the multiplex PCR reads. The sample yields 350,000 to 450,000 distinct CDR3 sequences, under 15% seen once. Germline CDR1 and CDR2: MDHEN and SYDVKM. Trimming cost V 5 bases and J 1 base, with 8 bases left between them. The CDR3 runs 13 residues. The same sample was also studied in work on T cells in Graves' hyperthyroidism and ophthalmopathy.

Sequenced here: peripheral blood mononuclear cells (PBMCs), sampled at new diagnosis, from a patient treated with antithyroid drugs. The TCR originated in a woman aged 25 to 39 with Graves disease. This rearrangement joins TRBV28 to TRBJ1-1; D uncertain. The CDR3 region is CASSVPGNTEAFF. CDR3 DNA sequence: TGTGCCAGCAGTGTACCAGGGAACACTGAAGCTTTCTTT.